The 16 T cell receptor beta chains below were found in one sample sequenced in a study of PD-1 blockade in classical Hodgkin lymphoma. Sequencing used immunoSEQ multiplex PCR; TCRdb keeps in-frame clones, though not all of them. Among 20,000 to 25,000 clones, 77% were seen once, and the ten largest hold about 39%. Every patient had relapsed following autologous stem cell transplantation, and cohorts differed in brentuximab vedotin exposure. Sequenced here: peripheral blood mononuclear cells (PBMCs), sampled before the second cycle of nivolumab. The receptor source for this set is a human donor with classical Hodgkin lymphoma.

The J gene is TRBJ1-1, the V gene TRBV6-1; unclear D gene. Per germline, CDR1 MNHNS and CDR2 SASEGT. The CDR3 consists of 11 residues. The ends were cut back, 2 bases at V and 11 bases at J, with 9 bases in the middle. DNA of the CDR3: TGTGCCAGCAGTGAAATGGTTACGGCTTTCTTT. The encoded protein is CASSEMVTAFF.

This clone has a handful of counts. The chain joins TRBV10-1 to TRBJ2-1; no definite D call. Trimming left V 5 bases short and J 3 bases short, with 8 bases between. Germline loops: CDR1 WNHNN, CDR2 SYGVQD (reference sequence). This CDR3 is 13 amino acids long. The CDR3 sequence is CASSKQNYNEQFF. The CDR3 DNA follows: TGCGCCAGCAGTAAACAAAACTACAATGAGCAGTTCTTC.

The gene calls are TRBV9 and TRBJ2-2; D call uncertain. The CDR3 is 15 residues long. The germline V gene encodes CDR1 SGDLS and CDR2 YYNGEE. The V end lost 0 bases, the J end lost 3 bases, and 9 bases lay between the germline ends. This CDR3 is CASSVAIGDTGELFF. The CDR3 region has the DNA TGTGCCAGCAGCGTAGCTATTGGGGACACCGGGGAGCTGTTTTTT.

The CDR3 DNA sequence: TGTGCCAGCAGCTTAACTTCTGGTGGCCCCCAGCATTTT. Translation gives CASSLTSGGPQHF. The rearrangement links TRBV5-4 to TRBJ1-5; no definite D call. Deletions cut 2 bases from V and 10 bases from J, with 13 bases between. CDR3 length: 13 residues. Germline V gene data show CDR1 as SGHNT and CDR2 as YYREEE (reference sequence).

The V and J genes are TRBV2 and TRBJ1-3; no clear D gene. CDR1 is SNHLY, CDR2 FYNNEI, per germline. The CDR3 runs 12 residues. V lost 4 bases, J lost 4 bases, and 5 bases lay in between. CDR3 sequence (DNA): TGTGCCAGCAGTGGGCAGGGAAACACCATATATTTT. It is translated as CASSGQGNTIYF.

This clone turned up a few times. V is TRBV15 and J is TRBJ2-7; D remains unclear. Germline lookup yields CDR1 LNHNV and CDR2 YYDKDF (reference sequence). The CDR3 covers 12 residues. V was clipped by 6 bases and J by 3 bases, with 9 bases between them. The CDR3 DNA follows: TGTGCCACCAGTCTGGGGTACTACGAGCAGTACTTC. Protein: CATSLGYYEQYF.

V is TRBV20-1 and J is TRBJ2-1; 8 nucleotides match TRBD1. This CDR3 is 10 amino acids long. Germline lookup yields CDR1 DFQATT and CDR2 SNEGSKA (reference sequence). The V segment lost 2 bases and the J segment 14 bases; nucleotides outside the gene matches: 2. The CDR3 spells CSARPTGEFF. As DNA, the CDR3 is TGCAGTGCTAGACCGACAGGGGAGTTCTTC.

This rearrangement joins TRBV19 to TRBJ2-7, with D possibly being TRBD1 (6 bases). Trimming took 1 base from V and 3 from J, leaving 13 bases between them. The CDR3 consists of 15 residues. Germline lookup yields CDR1 LNHDA and CDR2 SQIVND (reference sequence). The CDR3 sequence is CASSIAGQQVYEQYF. The CDR3 DNA is TGTGCCAGTAGTATAGCCGGACAGCAAGTCTACGAGCAGTACTTC.

This clone has a handful of counts. The genes are TRBV5-1 and TRBJ2-3, with 10 nucleotides matching TRBD1. Germline V gives CDR1 SGHRS, CDR2 YFSETQ. This CDR3 is 15 amino acids long. J gave up 2 bases and V 5 bases, and 5 bases lay outside the gene matches. This chain's CDR3 is CASRVGQGNTDTQYF. The DNA for the CDR3 is TGCGCCAGCAGGGTGGGACAGGGGAACACAGATACGCAGTATTTT.

V is TRBV6-5 and J is TRBJ1-2; D may be TRBD1 (5 bases). V was shortened by 5 bases and J by 3 bases, with 13 bases between the two germline ends. This CDR3 has 14 residues. Germline CDR1 is MNHEY and CDR2 is SVGAGI. The CDR3 sequence: CASSLEAGDYGYTF. The CDR3 bases are TGTGCCAGCAGTCTGGAGGCGGGGGACTATGGCTACACCTTC.

There are a few counts of this clone. The rearrangement joins TRBV4-2 to TRBJ2-1, with D tentatively TRBD2 (7 bases). The germline CDR1 and CDR2 sequences are LGHNA and YNFKEQ. V shed 1 base and J shed 5 bases, with 18 bases lying between them. CDR3 size: 17 residues. The CDR3 region is CASSQVRGGPSDNEQFF. The CDR3 region has the DNA TGTGCCAGCAGCCAAGTCAGGGGAGGGCCCTCGGACAATGAGCAGTTCTTC.

The chain has TRBV6-1 and TRBJ1-3, with TRBD1 matching 9 bases. Germline V CDR1 and CDR2: MNHNS, SASEGT. This CDR3 has 13 residues. V shed 9 bases, J shed 4 bases, and the junction held 4 bases outside the gene matches. CDR3 loop: CASQGTGGNTIYF. The CDR3 DNA sequence: TGTGCCAGTCAAGGGACAGGGGGAAACACCATATATTTT.

The chain combines TRBV7-7 with TRBJ2-2; 10 nucleotides align to TRBD1. Germline V lookup: CDR1 SSHAT, CDR2 FNYEAQ (reference sequence). The CDR3 length is 15 residues. J gave up 7 bases and V 5 bases, and 7 bases lay outside the gene matches. DNA for the CDR3: TGTGCCAGCAGCACCCACCGGACAGGGGGCGGGGAGCTGTTTTTT. Residues: CASSTHRTGGGELFF. Based on the CDR3 plus reference TRBV7-7 and TRBJ2-2, the full variable domain is GAGVSQSPRYKVTKRGQDVTLRCDPISSHATLYWYQQALGQGPEFLTYFNYEAQPDKSGLPSDRFSAERPEGSISTLTIQRTEQRDSAMYRCASSTHRTGGGELFFGEGSRLTVL.

The V gene is TRBV5-1, the J gene TRBJ1-4; D gene unclear. This CDR3 is built from 14 residues. CDR1 is SGHRS and CDR2 is YFSETQ in the germline V gene. Between the trimmed V and J ends, which lost 0 bases and 7 bases, there was a span of 10 bases. The CDR3 protein is CASSLGQEGEKLFF. The DNA for the CDR3 is TGCGCCAGCAGCTTGGGGCAGGAGGGTGAAAAACTGTTTTTT.

The chain carries TRBV11-2 and TRBJ2-7; 10 bases align to TRBD1. CDR3 length: 15 amino acids. V trimming: 1 base; J trimming: 6 bases; junction bases outside the gene matches: 6. The germline gives CDR1 SGHAT, CDR2 FQNNGV. CDR3 residues: CASSLVGDRGIEQYF. Written as DNA, the CDR3 is TGTGCCAGCAGCTTAGTGGGGGACAGGGGAATCGAGCAGTACTTC.

The gene calls are TRBV9 and TRBJ2-6; no firm D call. Looked up from germline, CDR1 is SGDLS and CDR2 is YYNGEE. V was trimmed by 3 bases and J by 0 bases, leaving 4 bases between them. The CDR3 length is 14 residues. The CDR3 here is CASSADSGANVLTF. The DNA of the CDR3 is TGTGCCAGCAGCGCCGACTCTGGGGCCAACGTCCTGACTTTC.